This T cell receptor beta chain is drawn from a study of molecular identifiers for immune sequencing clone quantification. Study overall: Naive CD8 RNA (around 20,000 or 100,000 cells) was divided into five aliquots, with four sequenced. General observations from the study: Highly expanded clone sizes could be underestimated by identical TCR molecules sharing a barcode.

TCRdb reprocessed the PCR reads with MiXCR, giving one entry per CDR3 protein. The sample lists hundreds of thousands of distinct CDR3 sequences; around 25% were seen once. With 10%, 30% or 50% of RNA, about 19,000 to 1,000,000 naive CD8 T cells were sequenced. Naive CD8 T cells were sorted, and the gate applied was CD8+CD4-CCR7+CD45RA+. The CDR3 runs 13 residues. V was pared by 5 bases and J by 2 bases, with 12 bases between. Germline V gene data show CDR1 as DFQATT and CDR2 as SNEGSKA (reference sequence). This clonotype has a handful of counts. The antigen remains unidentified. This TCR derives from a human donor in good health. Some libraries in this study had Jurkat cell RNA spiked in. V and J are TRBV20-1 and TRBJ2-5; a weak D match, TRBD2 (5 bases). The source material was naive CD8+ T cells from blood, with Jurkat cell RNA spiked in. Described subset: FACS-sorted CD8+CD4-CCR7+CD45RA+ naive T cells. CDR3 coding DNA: TGCAGTGCTGGAGCGGATGAGCAAGAGACCCAGTACTTC. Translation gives CSAGADEQETQYF.